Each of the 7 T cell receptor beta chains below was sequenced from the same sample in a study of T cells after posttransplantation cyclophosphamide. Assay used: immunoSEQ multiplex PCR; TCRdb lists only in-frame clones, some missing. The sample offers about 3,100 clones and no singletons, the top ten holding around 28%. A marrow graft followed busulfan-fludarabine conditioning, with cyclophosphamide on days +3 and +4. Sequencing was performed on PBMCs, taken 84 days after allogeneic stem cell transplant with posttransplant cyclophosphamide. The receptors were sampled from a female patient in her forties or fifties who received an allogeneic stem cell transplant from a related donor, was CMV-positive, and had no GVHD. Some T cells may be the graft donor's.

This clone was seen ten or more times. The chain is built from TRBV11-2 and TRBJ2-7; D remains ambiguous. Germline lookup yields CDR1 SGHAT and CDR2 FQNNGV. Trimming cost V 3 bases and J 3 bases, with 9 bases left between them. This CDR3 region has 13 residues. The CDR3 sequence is CASSFPTGYEQYF. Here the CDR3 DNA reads TGTGCCAGCAGCTTTCCGACTGGCTACGAGCAGTACTTC.

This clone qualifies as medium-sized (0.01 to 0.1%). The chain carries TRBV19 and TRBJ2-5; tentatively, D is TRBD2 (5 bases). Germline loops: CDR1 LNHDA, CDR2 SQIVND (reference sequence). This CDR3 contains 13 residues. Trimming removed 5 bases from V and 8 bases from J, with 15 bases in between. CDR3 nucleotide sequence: TGTGCCAGTAGTGCTAAAAGGGCGGGTACCCAGTACTTC. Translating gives CASSAKRAGTQYF.

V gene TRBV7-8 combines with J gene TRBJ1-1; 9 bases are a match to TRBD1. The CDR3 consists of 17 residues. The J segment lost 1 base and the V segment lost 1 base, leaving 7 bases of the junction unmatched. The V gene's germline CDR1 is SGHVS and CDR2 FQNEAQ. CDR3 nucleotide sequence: TGTGCCAGCAGCTTAGGGACAGGGGTCCCCTGGAACACTGAAGCTTTCTTT. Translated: CASSLGTGVPWNTEAFF.

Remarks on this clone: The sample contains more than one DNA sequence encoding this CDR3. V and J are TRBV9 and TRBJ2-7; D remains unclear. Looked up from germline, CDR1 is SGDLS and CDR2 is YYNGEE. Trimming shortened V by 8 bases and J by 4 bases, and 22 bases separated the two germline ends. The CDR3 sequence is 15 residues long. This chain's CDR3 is CASIFKQETAYEQYF. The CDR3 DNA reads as TGTGCCAGTATTTTCAAGCAGGAGACGGCATACGAGCAGTACTTC.

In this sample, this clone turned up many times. CDR3 region: CASSYLRGGHNEQFF. The CDR3 coding sequence is TGCGCCAGCAGCTACTTACGGGGGGGCCACAATGAGCAGTTCTTC. This chain joins TRBV5-1 and TRBJ2-1, with 8 bases aligning to TRBD2. This CDR3 has 15 residues. From germline, CDR1 is SGHRS and CDR2 YFSETQ. The junction had 7 bases not matched to a gene; V was cut back by 3 bases and J by 5 bases.

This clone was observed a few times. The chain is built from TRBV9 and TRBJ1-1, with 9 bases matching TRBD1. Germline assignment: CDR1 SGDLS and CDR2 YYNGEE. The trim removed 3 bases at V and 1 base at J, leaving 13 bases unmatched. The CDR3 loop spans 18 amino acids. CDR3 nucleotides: TGTGCCAGCAGCGCCCTAGGGGGGACAGGGTTGGGGAACACTGAAGCTTTCTTT. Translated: CASSALGGTGLGNTEAFF. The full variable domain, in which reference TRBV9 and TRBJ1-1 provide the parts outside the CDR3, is DSGVTQTPKHLITATGQRVTLRCSPRSGDLSVYWYQQSLDQGLQFLIQYYNGEERAKGNILERFSAQQFPDLHSELNLSSLELGDSALYFCASSALGGTGLGNTEAFFGQGTRLTVV.

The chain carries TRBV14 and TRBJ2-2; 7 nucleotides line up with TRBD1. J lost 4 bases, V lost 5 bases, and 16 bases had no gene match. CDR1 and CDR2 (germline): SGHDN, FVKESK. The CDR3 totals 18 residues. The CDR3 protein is CASSAYLPGQRVTGELFF. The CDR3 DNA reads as TGTGCCAGCAGCGCGTACTTACCGGGACAGAGGGTCACCGGGGAGCTGTTTTTT.